This TCR beta chain emerged from a study of T cell repertoires in cytomegalovirus infection (dated by TCRdb to about 2019). Broadly, across the study: Alongside well-studied HLA-B-restricted epitopes, the peptide stimulations were aimed at recently identified HLA-C-restricted CMV epitopes, whose presentation resists viral immunomodulation. Donor HLA type was relevant to the analysis, because carriage of CMV infection together with the matching HLA type was indicated by public TCR beta signatures. Overall results and qualifications from the work: In both this cohort and an independent cohort of several hundred donors, the cumulative frequency of public TCR beta family members distinguished carriers of CMV infection plus the relevant HLA type. The ex vivo response was dominated by HLA-C-restricted CMV-specific TCR beta clonotypes, which also provided the single most frequent clonotype in two of eight donors.

The reads were generated on an Illumina HiSeq 1500. TCRdb handled the public reads itself, with Q25 trimming in fastp and clone calling in MiXCR, and kept productive beta chains. Rows are combined by CDR3 protein, so each entry shows the most common genes and DNA. The sample table shows fewer than 950,000 distinct CDR3 sequences, and 32% are seen once. The top ten constitute 9.5% to 15% of the sample. The treatment or condition label here, explained by the study, means: in vitro stimulation with specific CMV peptide epitopes to enrich CMV-specific T cells. This clonotype was seen ten or more times. The specificity of this receptor is unknown. It has no much larger one-base neighbor in the sample; base qualities were not kept. The cysteine opens and the phenylalanine closes a CDR3 of 13 amino acids. CDR3 DNA only is kept here, 39 bases in frame from base 1. CDR1 and CDR2 (SGHVS, FNYEAQ) derive from the germline V gene. The V and J ends are trimmed by 5 bases and 6 bases, leaving 10 bases between them.

The source of this sequence is a human donor in good health (CMV status not recorded). Some clones in this sample may be carry-over from other donors' samples. The specimen was cultured CD8+ T cells from PBMCs, collected from culture after CMV antigen stimulation. Rearrangement joined TRBV7-6 to TRBJ2-2; no D segment can be confidently identified. Read as DNA, the sequence is TGTGCCAGCAGCCCTAGAAGGCCCGGGGAGCTGTTTTTT. Its coded protein is CASSPRRPGELFF.